Listed below are T cell receptor beta chains from one sample, sequenced in a study of cytomegalovirus exposure and HLA in healthy donors. Some clones are missing from TCRdb's copy, which holds only in-frame ones; the method was immunoSEQ multiplex PCR. The profile shows about 82,000 clones, about 78% of them singletons. Sequencing was done on a sample of PBMCs. The source of these receptors is a male donor in good health and CMV-seropositive. Each CDR3 is given without its conserved first and last residue.

J gene | V gene | CDR3 protein
TRBJ2-5 | TRBV6-1 | ASSRRVGGETQY
TRBJ2-6 | TRBV5-1 | ASSSSLLRSPPGANVLT
TRBJ1-2 | TRBV28 | ASSLRDSGYT
TRBJ1-4 | TRBV28 | ASSRTGGGEKLF
TRBJ1-6 | TRBV27 | ASSSGGALSPLH
TRBJ1-6 | TRBV27 | ASSSEGAYSPLH
TRBJ2-7 | TRBV28 | ASSFSLAGLSYEQY
TRBJ1-2 | TRBV7-9 | ASSLGTGRSYGYT
TRBJ2-7 | TRBV28 | ASSGQGRSYEQY
TRBJ1-2 | TRBV4-2 | ASSPDRDYGYT
TRBJ2-1 | TRBV12-5 | ASGLVSGRRGEQF
TRBJ1-2 | TRBV4-2 | ASSRRGAHYGYT
TRBJ2-5 | TRBV4-2 | ASSQGGTQETQY
TRBJ2-1 | TRBV7-9 | ASSRRQGLSSYNEQF
TRBJ2-1 | TRBV4-1 | ASSQAAGRVGEQF
TRBJ1-1 | TRBV29-1 | SVARRLGRETSEAF
- | TRBV5-1 | ASSQGGGSSSYEQY
- | TRBV7-8 | ASSPRTLVSYEQY
TRBJ2-1 | TRBV6-5 | ASSADSSSYNEQF
TRBJ2-2 | TRBV6-5 | ASSLSGMGTGELF
TRBJ2-7 | TRBV19 | ASSSTVYEQY
TRBJ2-7 | TRBV7-9 | ASSFGRVEQY
TRBJ2-7 | TRBV5-4 | ASSSSGTIHYEQY
TRBJ1-2 | TRBV6-1 | ASSEARASGYT
TRBJ1-3 | TRBV5-4 | ASSLGGAGGNTIY
TRBJ2-5 | TRBV28 | AEGSATGETQY
TRBJ1-1 | TRBV5-4 | ASSLGQGKADTEAF
TRBJ2-1 | TRBV27 | ASSHLAGGANEQF
TRBJ2-7 | TRBV27 | ASSLLGVAGVREQY
TRBJ2-1 | TRBV18 | ASSPGSGRASEQF
TRBJ1-2 | TRBV28 | ASSQRIRGNYGYT
TRBJ2-7 | TRBV9 | ASSPTGQTSYEQH
TRBJ2-7 | TRBV4-3 | ASGQGEAYEQY
TRBJ1-1 | TRBV6-6 | ASNLPGQRNEAF
TRBJ2-7 | TRBV27 | SSRKAAYEQY
TRBJ1-1 | TRBV19 | ASRPTGGNTEAF
TRBJ1-1 | TRBV7-8 | ASSLVTGGTEAF
TRBJ1-2 | TRBV19 | ASDTGTDYGYT
TRBJ2-2 | TRBV7-9 | SSSLGVSGIRSGELF
TRBJ1-2 | TRBV6-1 | ASSEVGLDRLNYGYT
TRBJ1-2 | TRBV15 | ATSRATGIYT
TRBJ2-7 | TRBV11-2 | ASSLISQKAAYEQY
TRBJ2-7 | TRBV28 | ASSRGGSQSYEQY
- | TRBV5-4 | ASSLGGTGIYEQY
TRBJ1-5 | TRBV2 | ASRGAGNQPQH
TRBJ1-2 | TRBV7-9 | ASSPQMNYGYT
TRBJ2-2 | TRBV4-2 | ASSQDSTGTGELF
TRBJ2-3 | TRBV4-1 | ASSPGGTDTQY
TRBJ2-2 | TRBV5-1 | ASSLTGHTGELF
TRBJ2-3 | TRBV10-2 | ASSPRVESTDTQY
TRBJ2-5 | TRBV5-1 | ASSANIQGVKTQY
TRBJ2-3 | TRBV6-1 | ASQESGRNSDTQY
TRBJ2-2 | TRBV29-1 | SVRQGWAGELF
TRBJ1-1 | TRBV10-2 | ASTRGGAGGTEAF
TRBJ2-3 | TRBV10-3 | AYRASSGTDTQY
TRBJ2-3 | TRBV11-3 | ASSLVGQGATDTQY